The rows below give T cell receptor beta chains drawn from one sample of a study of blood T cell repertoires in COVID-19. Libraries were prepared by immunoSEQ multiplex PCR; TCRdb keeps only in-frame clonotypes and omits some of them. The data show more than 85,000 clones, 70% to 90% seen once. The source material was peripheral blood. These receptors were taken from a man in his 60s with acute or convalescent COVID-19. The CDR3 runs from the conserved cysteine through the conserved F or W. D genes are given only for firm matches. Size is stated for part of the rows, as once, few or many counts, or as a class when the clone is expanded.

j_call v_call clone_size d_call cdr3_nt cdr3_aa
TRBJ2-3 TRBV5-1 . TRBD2 TGCGCCAGCAGCGGGACTAGCGGCACAGATACGCAGTATTTT CASSGTSGTDTQYF
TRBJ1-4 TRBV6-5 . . TGTGCCAGCAGCCTGACGGGTAATGAAAAACTGTTTTTT CASSLTGNEKLFF
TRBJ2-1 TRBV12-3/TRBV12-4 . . TGTGCCAGCAGTTTAACCGGTGAGCAGTTCTTC CASSLTGEQFF
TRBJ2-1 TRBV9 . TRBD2 TGTGCCAGCAGCGTAGCTACACATGGGGCGGGAGTACACAATGAGCAGTTCTTC CASSVATHGAGVHNEQFF
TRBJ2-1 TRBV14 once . TGTGCCAGCAGCCAAAGTTGGGCTTTAAGCTCCTACAATGAGCAGTTCTTC CASSQSWALSSYNEQFF
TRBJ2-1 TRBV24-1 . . TGTGCCACCAGTGCCCTCAATGAGCAGTTCTTC CATSALNEQFF
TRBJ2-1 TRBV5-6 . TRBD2 TGTGCCAGCAGCTGGTGGCAGCGGGAAAACAATGAGCAGTTCTTC CASSWWQRENNEQFF
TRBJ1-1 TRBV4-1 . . TGCGCCAGCAGCCAAGTTTGGGGGCTTGGTGAAGCTTTCTTT CASSQVWGLGEAFF
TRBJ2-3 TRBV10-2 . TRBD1 TGCGCCAGCAGGGACAGGGCTGATACGCAGTATTTT CASRDRADTQYF
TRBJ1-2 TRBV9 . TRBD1 TGTGCCAGCAGCGGGAGCGGGACAGGGCCAGTACCTAACTATGGCTACACCTTC CASSGSGTGPVPNYGYTF
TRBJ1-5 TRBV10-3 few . TGTGCCATCAGCGTACAGGGTGGTAGCAATCAGCCCCAGCATTTT CAISVQGGSNQPQHF
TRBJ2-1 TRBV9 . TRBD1 TGTGCCAGCAGCGTAGACGGGACAGGGGGCTACAATGAGCAGTTCTTC CASSVDGTGGYNEQFF
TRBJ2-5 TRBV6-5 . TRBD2 TGTGCCAGCAGTTATGGCGGGGGGGAACAAGAGACCCAGTACTTC CASSYGGGEQETQYF
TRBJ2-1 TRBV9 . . TGTGCCAGCAGCGCCCCCTACGCGGGTGAGCAGTTCTTC CASSAPYAGEQFF
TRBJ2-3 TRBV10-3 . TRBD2 TGTGCCTCCGTCGCATCTGCGGGAGTGGGGACAGATACGCAGTATTTT CASVASAGVGTDTQYF
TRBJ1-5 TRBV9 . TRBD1 TGTGCCAGCAGCGTCTCGACAGGGGACTATCAGCCCCAGCATTTT CASSVSTGDYQPQHF
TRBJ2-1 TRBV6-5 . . TGTGCCAGCAGTTTTGGCGGACAGAGTGAGCAGTTCTTC CASSFGGQSEQFF
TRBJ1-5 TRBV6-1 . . TGTGCCAGCAGTGATCCGGGCGGGGGCAGGGGCAATCAGCCCCAGCATTTT CASSDPGGGRGNQPQHF
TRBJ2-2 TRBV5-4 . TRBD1 TGTGCCAGCAGCCCCCGGACAGGGCAGAACACCGGGGAGCTGTTTTTT CASSPRTGQNTGELFF
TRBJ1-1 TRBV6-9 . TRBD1 TGTGCCAGCAGTTTACCTACGACAGGGGGGAAAGGGAACACTGAAGCTTTCTTT CASSLPTTGGKGNTEAFF
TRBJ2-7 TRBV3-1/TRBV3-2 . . TGTGCCAGCAGCTGGGGGCCTTGGGGCTCCTACGAGCAGTACTTC CASSWGPWGSYEQYF
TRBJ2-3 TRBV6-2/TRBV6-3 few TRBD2 TGTGCCAGCAGTTCACTAGCGGGAGGTGGTATAGATACGCAGTATTTT CASSSLAGGGIDTQYF
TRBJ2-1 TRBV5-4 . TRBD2 TGTGCCAGCAGCCCGGGACTAGCGGGAGGCTATGAGCAGTTCTTC CASSPGLAGGYEQFF
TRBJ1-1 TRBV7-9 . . TGTGCCAGCAGCTTTAAGTCGAGTCTGAACACTGAAGCTTTCTTT CASSFKSSLNTEAFF
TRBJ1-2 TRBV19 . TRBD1 TGTGCCAGTAGTATAGATCGGTACAGGGGAGATGGCTACACCTTC CASSIDRYRGDGYTF
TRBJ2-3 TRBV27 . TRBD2 TGTGCCAGCAGGCCGTTGGTAGCGGGAGAGGTGACGCAGTATTTT CASRPLVAGEVTQYF
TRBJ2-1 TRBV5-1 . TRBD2 TGCGCCAGCAGCTTGGGTAGCGGGAGAGGTAATGAGCAGTTCTTC CASSLGSGRGNEQFF
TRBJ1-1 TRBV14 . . TGTGCCAGCAGCCAAGATAGTACCCGCAAAGCTTTCTTT CASSQDSTRKAFF
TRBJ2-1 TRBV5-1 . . TGCGCCAGCAGCTTGTGGGGGCCCAATCAGCACAATGAGCAGTTCTTC CASSLWGPNQHNEQFF
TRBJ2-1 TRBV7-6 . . TGTGCCAGCAGCTTCCTTGCGGGGGCCAACAATGAGCAGTTCTTC CASSFLAGANNEQFF
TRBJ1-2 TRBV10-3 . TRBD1 TGTGCCACGACAGGGGGCAACTATGGCTACACCTTC CATTGGNYGYTF
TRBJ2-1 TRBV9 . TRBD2 TGTGCCAGCAGCCACAACTTGGGAGGGGCAGATACCTACAATGAGCAGTTCTTC CASSHNLGGADTYNEQFF
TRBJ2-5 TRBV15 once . TGTGCCACCAGCAGAGATTTGATAGCGGAGACCCAGTACTTC CATSRDLIAETQYF
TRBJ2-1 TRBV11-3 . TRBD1 TGTGCCAGCAGCCCCTACCGGGACAGGGTCAATGAGCAGTTCTTC CASSPYRDRVNEQFF
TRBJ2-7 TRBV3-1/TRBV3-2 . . TGTGCCAGCAGCCTCGACAGGAACGAGCAGTACTTC CASSLDRNEQYF
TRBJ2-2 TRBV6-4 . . TGTGCCAGCAGTCTGGACACATACACCGGGGAGCTGTTTTTT CASSLDTYTGELFF
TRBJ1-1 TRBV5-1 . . TGCGCCAGCAGTAGCGCAGGGGTACCGAACACTGAAGCTTTCTTT CASSSAGVPNTEAFF
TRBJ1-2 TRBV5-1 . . TGCGCCAGCAGCTTGGGGGGCGTTGGGGTCTACACCTTC CASSLGGVGVYTF
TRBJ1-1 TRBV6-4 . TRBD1 TGTGCCAGCAGCAAAGAGGGGGCCAGATCGAGCACTGAAGCTTTCTTT CASSKEGARSSTEAFF
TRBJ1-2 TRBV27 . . TGTGCCAGCAGTTTGGATGACAGACACTTCTATGGCTACACCTTC CASSLDDRHFYGYTF
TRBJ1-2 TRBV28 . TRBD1 TGTGCCAGCAGTTCCTCCGCAGGGGGCGACTATGGCTACACCTTC CASSSSAGGDYGYTF
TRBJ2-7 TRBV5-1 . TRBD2 TGCGCCAGCAGCTCTAACAGGCCCCGGGGGGACGAGCAGTACTTC CASSSNRPRGDEQYF
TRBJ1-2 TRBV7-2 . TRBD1 TGTGCCAGCAGCGCGACAGGGATCTATGGCTACACCTTC CASSATGIYGYTF
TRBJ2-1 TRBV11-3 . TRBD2 TGTGCCAGCAGCTCGGGACTAGCGCAAAGGGGTGAGCAGTTCTTC CASSSGLAQRGEQFF
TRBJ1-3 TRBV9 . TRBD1 TGTGCCAGCAGCGGGACAGGACGAAACACCATATATTTT CASSGTGRNTIYF
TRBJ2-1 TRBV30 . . TGTGCCTGGAGTGCAGGGTTAACCTACAATGAGCAGTTCTTC CAWSAGLTYNEQFF
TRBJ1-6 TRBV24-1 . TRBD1 TGTGCCCCGTTAGAGGGGACAGCTAATTCACCCCTCCACTTT CAPLEGTANSPLHF
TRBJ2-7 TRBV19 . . TGTGCCAGTAGTCCGGCAAGGCAGGACGAGCAGTACTTC CASSPARQDEQYF
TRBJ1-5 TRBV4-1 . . TGCGCCAGCAGCCAAGAAGGAGTAACCCAGCCCCAGCATTTT CASSQEGVTQPQHF
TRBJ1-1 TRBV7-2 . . TGTGCCAGCAGCTTAGCGCTAGGGGGAGGGACTGAAGCTTTCTTT CASSLALGGGTEAFF
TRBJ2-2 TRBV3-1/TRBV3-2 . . TGTGCCAGCAGCCAAGTTACTAGGACCGGGGAGCTGTTTTTT CASSQVTRTGELFF
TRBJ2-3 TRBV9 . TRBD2 TGTGCCAGCAGTGGACTAGCGGGAGTACGAGGGACAGATACGCAGTATTTT CASSGLAGVRGTDTQYF
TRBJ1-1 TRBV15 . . TGTGCCACCAGCATTGGGGCGAACACTGAAGCTTTCTTT CATSIGANTEAFF
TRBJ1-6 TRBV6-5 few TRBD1 TGTGCCAGCAGAAACGCAGGGGGCGCGAATTCACCCCTCCACTTT CASRNAGGANSPLHF
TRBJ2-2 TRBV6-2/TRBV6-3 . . TGTGCCAGCAGTTACTTTGTAGCCCGGGAGCTGTTTTTT CASSYFVARELFF
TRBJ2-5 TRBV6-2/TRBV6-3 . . TGTGCCAGCAGTTCCTTGACGGGAGTGCAAGAGACCCAGTACTTC CASSSLTGVQETQYF